These 20 T cell receptor beta chains originate from one sample sequenced in a study of T cell responses to AZD1222 COVID-19 vaccine. Assay used: immunoSEQ multiplex PCR; TCRdb lists only in-frame clones, some missing. The sample holds 200,000 to 250,000 clones, roughly 94% seen once. The sample was peripheral blood, taken 28 days after the second dose of the MenACWY control vaccine. Receptors originate from an adult who received the MenACWY meningococcal vaccine as a control.

V gene TRBV13 combines with J gene TRBJ2-7; 12 nucleotides match TRBD2. V shed 1 base and J 5 bases; nucleotides not matched to a gene: 12. Germline V gene data show CDR1 as PRHDT and CDR2 as FYEKMQ (reference sequence). The CDR3 loop spans 18 amino acids. This CDR3 is CASSLASLTSGRRDEQYF. CDR3 sequence (DNA): TGTGCCAGCAGCTTAGCTAGCCTAACTAGCGGGAGGCGGGACGAGCAGTACTTC.

A word on this clone: It is unclear where the CDR3 begins or ends on the DNA, so no DNA is shown, and the CDR3 is as TCRdb lists it. The chain employs TRBV6-5 and TRBJ2-6. Germline V lookup: CDR1 MNHEY, CDR2 SVGAGI. 15 amino acids form the CDR3, both terminal residues included. CDR3 region: CASILDGSGANVLTF.

The J gene is TRBJ1-2, the V gene TRBV29-1, with D perhaps matching TRBD1 (6 bases). Germline CDR1 is SQVTM and CDR2 is ANQGSEA. CDR3 length equals 12 residues. V lost 4 bases to trimming and J lost 4 bases, with 10 bases between them. The CDR3 region has the DNA TGCAGCGTTGGGTTGGGGGCCTATGGCTACACCTTC. Translating it yields CSVGLGAYGYTF. Looking up the rest from reference TRBV29-1 and TRBJ1-2 gives the full variable domain: SAVISQKPSRDICQRGTSLTIQCQVDSQVTMMFWYRQQPGQSLTLIATANQGSEATYESGFVIDKFPISRPNLTFSTLTVSNMSPEDSSIYLCSVGLGAYGYTFGSGTRLTVV.

This chain joins TRBV6-5 and TRBJ1-1; no definite D call. From germline, CDR1 is MNHEY and CDR2 SVGAGI. The V end lost 2 bases, the J end lost 1 base, and 5 bases lay between the germline ends. The CDR3 spans 13 residues. CDR3 region: CASSYLQNTEAFF. For the CDR3, the DNA is TGTGCCAGCAGTTACCTTCAGAACACTGAAGCTTTCTTT.

The genes are TRBV7-6 and TRBJ2-2, with 8 bases fitting TRBD1. This CDR3 contains 15 residues. Germline CDR1 and CDR2: SGHVS and FNYEAQ. Trimming took 4 bases from V and 6 from J; bases not matched to a gene: 7. This CDR3 reads CASSSWDRRAGELFF. DNA for the CDR3: TGTGCCAGCAGCTCCTGGGACAGGCGTGCCGGGGAGCTGTTTTTT.

This rearrangement joins TRBV6-5 to TRBJ2-3, with TRBD2 matching over 9 bases. Germline CDR1 is MNHEY and CDR2 is SVGAGI. This CDR3 contains 14 residues. Losses at the gene ends were 6 bases for V and 5 bases for J; bases not matched to a gene: 6. The CDR3 region has the DNA TGTGCCAGCAGGATAGCGGGGGTGGAAGATACGCAGTATTTT. Its protein product is CASRIAGVEDTQYF.

This clone was recorded once. This chain uses TRBV27 with TRBJ2-1; 7 bases fit TRBD1. With V trimmed by 6 bases and J by 5 bases, 10 bases remained unmatched. Germline V gives CDR1 MNHEY, CDR2 SMNVEV (reference sequence). The CDR3 runs 15 residues. CDR3 DNA sequence: TGTGCCAGCAGCTTGCAGGGACAGATAAACAATGAGCAGTTCTTC. The encoded protein is CASSLQGQINNEQFF.

The chain joins TRBV28 to TRBJ1-1; no clear D. This CDR3 contains 13 residues. V was pared by 3 bases and J by 5 bases, with 10 bases between. Germline CDR1 and CDR2: MDHEN and SYDVKM. This CDR3 is CASSFGRSTEAFF. CDR3 bases: TGTGCCAGCAGTTTTGGCCGGTCAACTGAAGCTTTCTTT.

A single count supports this clone. The V call is TRBV7-8, the J call TRBJ1-5, with TRBD1 as a possible D gene (5 bases). The CDR3 totals 16 residues. V dropped 5 bases and J dropped 6 bases, with 20 bases sitting between them. Looked up from germline, CDR1 is SGHVS and CDR2 is FQNEAQ. The CDR3 spells CASSPSSVRAGQPQHF. As DNA, the CDR3 is TGTGCCAGCAGCCCGAGTAGTGTCAGGGCTGGTCAGCCCCAGCATTTT. The complete variable domain, with remaining parts taken from reference TRBV7-8 and TRBJ1-5, reads GAGVSQSPRYKVAKRGQDVALRCDPISGHVSLFWYQQALGQGPEFLTYFQNEAQLDKSGLPSDRFFAERPEGSVSTLKIQRTQQEDSAVYLCASSPSSVRAGQPQHFGDGTRLSIL.

This rearrangement joins TRBV2 to TRBJ2-7; 8 bases are shared with TRBD1. The ends lost 5 bases at V and 1 base at J; junction bases unmatched: 4. CDR1 is SNHLY and CDR2 is FYNNEI in the germline V gene. This CDR3 is built from 14 residues. CDR3 in amino acids: CASSLRTGSYEQYF. In nucleotides, the CDR3 is TGTGCCAGCAGTCTGCGGACAGGGTCCTACGAGCAGTACTTC.

This chain joins TRBV21-1 and TRBJ1-2. TRBV21-1 represents a pseudogene. This CDR3 comprises 18 residues. CDR3 DNA: TGTGCCAGCAGGGAGGTTAAGCCTAGGGGAACGGATGGCTATGGCTACACCTTC. Amino acids: CASREVKPRGTDGYGYTF.

This chain links TRBV23-1 with TRBJ1-6; D unclear. TRBV23-1 is filed as an ORF, its function uncertain. V was pared by 8 bases and J by 7 bases, with 18 bases between. There are 15 residues in the CDR3. CDR3: CASRDCTAPNSPLHF. The CDR3 nucleotides read TGCGCCAGCCGCGATTGCACAGCCCCGAATTCACCCCTCCACTTT.

V and J are TRBV21-1 and TRBJ1-3; the table's D gene call, TRBD1, was not cross checked with the DNA. TRBV21-1 counts as a pseudogene. The CDR3 extends over 18 amino acids. In DNA, the CDR3 is TGTGCCAGCAGTCTAAAAACCCCAGGGGGCCGCTCTGGAAACACCATATATTTT. It codes for CASSLKTPGGRSGNTIYF.

The chain uses TRBV19 and TRBJ1-5; TRBD1 agrees at 9 bases. CDR3 length: 14 amino acids. CDR1 LNHDA and CDR2 SQIVND come from the germline V gene (reference sequence). The junction had 3 bases not matched to a gene; V was cut back by 5 bases and J by 4 bases. CDR3 sequence reads: CASSSGTGNQPQHF. The DNA of the CDR3 is TGTGCCAGTAGTTCCGGGACAGGGAATCAGCCCCAGCATTTT. Full variable domain (remainder filled in from reference TRBV19 and TRBJ1-5): DGGITQSPKYLFRKEGQNVTLSCEQNLNHDAMYWYRQDPGQGLRLIYYSQIVNDFQKGDIAEGYSVSREKKESFPLTVTSAQKNPTAFYLCASSSGTGNQPQHFGDGTRLSIL.

Concerning this clone itself: The junction departs from the called germline gene at one end, perhaps through a read error. The genes are TRBV5-1 and TRBJ2-1, with 13 bases matching TRBD2. The CDR3 runs 16 residues. Germline lookup yields CDR1 SGHRS and CDR2 YFSETQ. The CDR3 DNA sequence: TGCGCCAGCAGCTTGGAGGGGACTAGCGGGATTGGATTTCGGATCTTC. Its protein is CASSLEGTSGIGFRIF.

CDR3 bases: TGTGCCATCAGGCCAGGGACAGGCGATAGCAATCAGCCCCAGCATTTT. Translating gives CAIRPGTGDSNQPQHF. V and J are TRBV10-3 and TRBJ1-5; 8 bases match TRBD1. Looked up from germline, CDR1 is ENHRY and CDR2 is SYGVKD. V gave up 6 bases and J gave up 0 bases; unmatched junction bases: 7. The CDR3 runs to 16 residues.

This clone was observed a single time. The CDR3 region has the DNA TGTGCCAGCAGCCCCACTAGCGGGAGTCCCTACAATGAGCAGTTCTTC. Its translation is CASSPTSGSPYNEQFF. This chain joins TRBV7-9 and TRBJ2-1, with 11 bases that match TRBD2. V shed 5 bases, J shed 2 bases, and the junction held 5 bases outside the gene matches. The CDR3 spans 16 residues. CDR1 and CDR2 from the germline V gene are SEHNR and FQNEAQ (reference sequence). The full variable domain, rest sourced from reference TRBV7-9 and TRBJ2-1, is DTGVSQNPRHKITKRGQNVTFRCDPISEHNRLYWYRQTLGQGPEFLTYFQNEAQLEKSRLLSDRFSAERPKGSFSTLEIQRTEQGDSAMYLCASSPTSGSPYNEQFFGPGTRLTVL.

The chain couples TRBV19 to TRBJ1-6; 7 bases map to TRBD1. CDR3 size: 14 residues. Per the germline V gene, CDR1 is LNHDA and CDR2 is SQIVND (reference sequence). Trimming removed 7 bases from V and 9 bases from J; junction bases left unmatched: 9. The CDR3 sequence: CASTAGGEISPLHF. In DNA, the CDR3 is TGTGCCAGTACCGCAGGGGGTGAGATTTCACCCCTCCACTTT.

The sample holds one count of this clone. The chain combines TRBV28 with TRBJ1-6; 8 nucleotides agree with TRBD1. Germline V lookup: CDR1 MDHEN, CDR2 SYDVKM. The CDR3 sequence is 13 residues long. Unmatched junction bases numbered 9, after V lost 10 bases and J lost 10 bases. The CDR3 here is CAIRGPVGSPLHF. CDR3 bases: TGTGCCATCAGGGGGCCGGTGGGATCACCCCTCCACTTT. The whole variable domain, remainder taken from reference TRBV28 and TRBJ1-6, is DVKVTQSSRYLVKRTGEKVFLECVQDMDHENMFWYRQDPGLGLRLIYFSYDVKMKEKGDIPEGYSVSREKKERFSLILESASTNQTSMYLCAIRGPVGSPLHFGNGTRLTVT.

The rearrangement links TRBV30 to TRBJ1-2; D is undetermined. Germline CDR1 GTSNPN, CDR2 SVGIG (reference sequence). The CDR3 sequence is 13 residues long. The V gene lost 0 bases and the J gene lost 8 bases, with 13 bases spanning the gap. CDR3 region: CAWSVQEQGGYTF. CDR3 coding DNA: TGTGCCTGGAGTGTACAAGAACAAGGAGGCTACACCTTC.